This TCR beta chain is drawn from a study of early T cells in non-severe SARS-CoV-2 infection. Germline values: CDR1 MDHEN, CDR2 SYDVKM. This CDR3 spans 14 amino acids. The trim removed 11 bases at V and 3 bases at J, leaving 12 bases unmatched. TCRdb ran MiXCR on the 5' RACE reads and lists one entry per CDR3 protein. The data show fewer than 85,000 distinct CDR3 sequences, roughly a sixth seen once. This rearrangement joins TRBV28 to TRBJ1-1; TRBD1 matches at 7 bases. The TCR was taken from an adult who was a healthcare worker with PCR-confirmed SARS-CoV-2 infection or an uninfected control (not recorded which). The sample comprised whole blood. The CDR3 DNA sequence: TGTGCCGGAGGGGGAGGGGGCGATTACACTGAAGCTTTCTTT. Protein product: CAGGGGGDYTEAFF.